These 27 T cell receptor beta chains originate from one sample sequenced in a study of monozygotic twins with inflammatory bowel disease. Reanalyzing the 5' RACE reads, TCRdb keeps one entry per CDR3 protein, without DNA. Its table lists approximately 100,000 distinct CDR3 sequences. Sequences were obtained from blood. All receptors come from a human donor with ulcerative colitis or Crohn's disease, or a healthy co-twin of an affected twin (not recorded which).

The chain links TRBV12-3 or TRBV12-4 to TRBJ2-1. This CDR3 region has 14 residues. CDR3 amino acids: CASSFRGSYNEQFF.

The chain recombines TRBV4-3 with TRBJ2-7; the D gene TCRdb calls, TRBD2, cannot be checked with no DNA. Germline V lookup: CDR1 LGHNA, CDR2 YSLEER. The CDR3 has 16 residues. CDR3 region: CASSQAYSGVSYEQYF.

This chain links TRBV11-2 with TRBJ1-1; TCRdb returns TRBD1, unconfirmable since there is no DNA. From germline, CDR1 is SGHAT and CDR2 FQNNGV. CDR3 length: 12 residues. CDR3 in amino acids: CASSLGRAEAFF.

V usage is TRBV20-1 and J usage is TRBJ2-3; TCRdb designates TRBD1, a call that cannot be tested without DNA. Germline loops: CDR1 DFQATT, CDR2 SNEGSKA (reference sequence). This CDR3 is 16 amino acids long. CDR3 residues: CSAFPADRGRGDTQYF.

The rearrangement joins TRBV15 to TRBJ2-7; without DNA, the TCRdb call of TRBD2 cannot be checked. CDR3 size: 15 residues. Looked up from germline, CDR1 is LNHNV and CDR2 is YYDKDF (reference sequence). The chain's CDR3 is CATSRDTASSYEQYF.

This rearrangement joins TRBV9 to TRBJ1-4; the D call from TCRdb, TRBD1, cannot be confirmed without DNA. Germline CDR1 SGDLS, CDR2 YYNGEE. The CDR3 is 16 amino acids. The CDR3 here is CASSGDPTGTNEKLFF. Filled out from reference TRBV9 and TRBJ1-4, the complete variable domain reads DSGVTQTPKHLITATGQRVTLRCSPRSGDLSVYWYQQSLDQGLQFLIQYYNGEERAKGNILERFSAQQFPDLHSELNLSSLELGDSALYFCASSGDPTGTNEKLFFGSGTQLSVL.

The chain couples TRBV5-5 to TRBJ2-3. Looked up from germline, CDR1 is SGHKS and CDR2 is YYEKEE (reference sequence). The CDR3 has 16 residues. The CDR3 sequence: CASSFDRLTSTDTQYF.

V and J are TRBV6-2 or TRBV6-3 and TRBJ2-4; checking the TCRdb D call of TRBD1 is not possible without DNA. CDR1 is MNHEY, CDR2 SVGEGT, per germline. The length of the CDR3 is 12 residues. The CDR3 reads CASSRVKNIQYF.

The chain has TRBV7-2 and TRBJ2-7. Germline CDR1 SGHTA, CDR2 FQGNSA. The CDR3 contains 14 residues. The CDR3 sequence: CASSLVQEGYEQYF.

The CDR3 loop reads CSASPGQGLTGELFF. The rearrangement links TRBV20-1 to TRBJ2-2; TCRdb selects TRBD1, and the lack of DNA leaves this call unchecked. CDR1 is DFQATT and CDR2 is SNEGSKA in the germline V gene (reference sequence). CDR3 size: 15 residues.

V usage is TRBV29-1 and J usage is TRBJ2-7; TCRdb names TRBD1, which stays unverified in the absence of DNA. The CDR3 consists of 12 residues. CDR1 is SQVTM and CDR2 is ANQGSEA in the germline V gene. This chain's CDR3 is CSVGFAGAEQYF.

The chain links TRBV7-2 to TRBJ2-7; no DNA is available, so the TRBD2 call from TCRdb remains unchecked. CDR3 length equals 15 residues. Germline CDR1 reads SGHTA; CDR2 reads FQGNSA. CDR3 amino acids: CASSHTVGGPWEQYF.

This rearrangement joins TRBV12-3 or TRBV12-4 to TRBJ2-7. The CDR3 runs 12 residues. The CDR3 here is CASSPQAYEQYF.

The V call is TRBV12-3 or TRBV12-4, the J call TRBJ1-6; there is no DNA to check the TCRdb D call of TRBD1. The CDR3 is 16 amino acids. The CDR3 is CASSLAGGIVGSPLHF.

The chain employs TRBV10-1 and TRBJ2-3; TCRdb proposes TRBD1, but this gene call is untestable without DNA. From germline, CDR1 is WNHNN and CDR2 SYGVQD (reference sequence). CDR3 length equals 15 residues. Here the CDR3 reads CASSERGAEADTQYF.

CDR3 protein: CASSYSGDTYNEQFF. The gene calls are TRBV6-5 and TRBJ2-1. Germline CDR1 reads MNHEY; CDR2 reads SVGAGI. The CDR3 contains 15 residues.

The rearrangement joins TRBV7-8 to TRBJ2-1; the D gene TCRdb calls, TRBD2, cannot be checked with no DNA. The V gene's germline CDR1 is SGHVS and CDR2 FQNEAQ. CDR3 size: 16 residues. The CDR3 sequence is CASSGGLRSSYNEQFF.

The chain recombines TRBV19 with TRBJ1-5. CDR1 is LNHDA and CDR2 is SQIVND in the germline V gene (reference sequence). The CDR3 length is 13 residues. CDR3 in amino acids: CASSIQGPQPQHF.

The CDR3 region is CASSPTIRTESTYEQYF. This chain links TRBV9 with TRBJ2-7; TCRdb designates TRBD1, a call that cannot be tested without DNA. The CDR3 has 17 residues. Germline lookup yields CDR1 SGDLS and CDR2 YYNGEE. Drawing the rest from reference TRBV9 and TRBJ2-7, the complete variable domain is DSGVTQTPKHLITATGQRVTLRCSPRSGDLSVYWYQQSLDQGLQFLIQYYNGEERAKGNILERFSAQQFPDLHSELNLSSLELGDSALYFCASSPTIRTESTYEQYFGPGTRLTVT.

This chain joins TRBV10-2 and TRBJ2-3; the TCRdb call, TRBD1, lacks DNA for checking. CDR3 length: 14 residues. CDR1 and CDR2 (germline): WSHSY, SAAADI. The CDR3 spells CASRVWGNPDTQYF.

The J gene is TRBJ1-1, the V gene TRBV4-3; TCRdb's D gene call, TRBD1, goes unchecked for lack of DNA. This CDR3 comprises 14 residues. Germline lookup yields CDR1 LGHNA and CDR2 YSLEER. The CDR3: CASSQDGRNTEAFF.

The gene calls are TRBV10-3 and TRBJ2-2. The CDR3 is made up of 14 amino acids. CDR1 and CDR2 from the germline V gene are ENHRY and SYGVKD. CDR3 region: CATWVGMNTGELFF.

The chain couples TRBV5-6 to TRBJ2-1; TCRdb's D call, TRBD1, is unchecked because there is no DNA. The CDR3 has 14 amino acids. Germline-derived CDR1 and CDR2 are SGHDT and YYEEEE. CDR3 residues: CASSLWGGHNEQFF.

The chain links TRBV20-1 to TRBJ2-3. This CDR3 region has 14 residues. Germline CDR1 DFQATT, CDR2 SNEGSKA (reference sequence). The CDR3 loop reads CSARDKPVTDTQYF.

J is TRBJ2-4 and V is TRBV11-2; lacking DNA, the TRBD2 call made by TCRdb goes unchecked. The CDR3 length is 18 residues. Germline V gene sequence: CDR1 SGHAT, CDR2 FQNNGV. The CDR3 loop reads CASSPGVMAGGQKNIQYF.

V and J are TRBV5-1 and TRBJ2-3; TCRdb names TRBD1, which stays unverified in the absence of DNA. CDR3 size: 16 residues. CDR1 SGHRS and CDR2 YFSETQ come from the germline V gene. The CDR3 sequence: CASSPTLGGTTDTQYF. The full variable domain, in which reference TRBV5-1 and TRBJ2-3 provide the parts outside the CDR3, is KAGVTQTPRYLIKTRGQQVTLSCSPISGHRSVSWYQQTPGQGLQFLFEYFSETQRNKGNFPGRFSGRQFSNSRSEMNVSTLELGDSALYLCASSPTLGGTTDTQYFGPGTRLTVL.

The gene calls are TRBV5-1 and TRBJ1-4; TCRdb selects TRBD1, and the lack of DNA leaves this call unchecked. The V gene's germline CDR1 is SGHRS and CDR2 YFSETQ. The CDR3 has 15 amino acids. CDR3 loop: CASSFRGRTNEKLFF.